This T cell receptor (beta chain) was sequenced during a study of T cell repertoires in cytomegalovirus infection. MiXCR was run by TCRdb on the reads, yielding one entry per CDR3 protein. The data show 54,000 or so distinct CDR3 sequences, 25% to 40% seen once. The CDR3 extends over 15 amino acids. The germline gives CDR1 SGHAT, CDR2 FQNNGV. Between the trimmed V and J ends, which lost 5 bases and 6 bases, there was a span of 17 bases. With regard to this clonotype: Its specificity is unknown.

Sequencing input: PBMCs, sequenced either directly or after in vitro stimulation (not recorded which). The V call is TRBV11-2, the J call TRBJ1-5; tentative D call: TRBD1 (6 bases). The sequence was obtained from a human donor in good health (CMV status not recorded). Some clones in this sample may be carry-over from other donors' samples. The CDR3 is CASSQMGGALQPQHF. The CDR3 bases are TGTGCCAGCAGCCAAATGGGGGGGGCGCTTCAGCCCCAGCATTTT. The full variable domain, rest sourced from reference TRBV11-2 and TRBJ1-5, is EAGVAQSPRYKIIEKRQSVAFWCNPISGHATLYWYQQILGQGPKLLIQFQNNGVVDDSQLPKDRFSAERLKGVDSTLKIQPAKLEDSAVYLCASSQMGGALQPQHFGDGTRLSIL.